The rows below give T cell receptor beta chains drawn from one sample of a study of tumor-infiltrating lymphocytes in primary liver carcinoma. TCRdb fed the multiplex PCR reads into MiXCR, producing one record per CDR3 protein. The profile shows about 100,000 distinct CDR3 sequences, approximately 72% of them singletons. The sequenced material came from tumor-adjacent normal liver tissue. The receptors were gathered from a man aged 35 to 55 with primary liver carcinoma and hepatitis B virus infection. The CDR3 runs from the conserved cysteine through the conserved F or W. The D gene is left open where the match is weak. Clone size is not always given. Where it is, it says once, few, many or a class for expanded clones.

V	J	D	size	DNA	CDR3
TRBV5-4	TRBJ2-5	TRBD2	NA	TGTGTCCGCAGCGGGGGAACAGAATGGGAGACCCAGTACTTC	CVRSGGTEWETQYF
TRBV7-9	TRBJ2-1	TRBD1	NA	TGTACCAGCAGCTTAGACCCGGGACAGGGAGGGAATGAGCAGTTCTTC	CTSSLDPGQGGNEQFF
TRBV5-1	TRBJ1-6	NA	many	TGCGCCAGCAGCTTGGAACAGGCTCGTAATTCACCCCTCCACTTT	CASSLEQARNSPLHF
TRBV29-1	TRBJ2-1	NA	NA	TGCAGCATTCCACTGCCCCTGAGCAATGAGCAATTCTTC	CSIPLPLSNEQFF
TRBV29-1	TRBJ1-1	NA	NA	TGCAGCGTTGTAAGGAGACTGAGCACTGAAGCTTTCTTT	CSVVRRLSTEAFF
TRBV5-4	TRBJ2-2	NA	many	TGTGGGGGAATGAACACCGGGGAGCTGTTTTTT	CGGMNTGELFF
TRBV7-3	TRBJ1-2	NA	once	TGTGCCAGCAGTCTCGGGGGGACCTATGGCTACACCTTC	CASSLGGTYGYTF
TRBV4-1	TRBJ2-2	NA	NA	TGCGCCAGCAACCGGGGGCAGGGGAGCACCGAGGAGCTGTTTTTT	CASNRGQGSTEELFF
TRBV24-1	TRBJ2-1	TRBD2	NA	TGTGCCACCAATGATCCGGGACTAGCGGCGGGCGATGAGCAGTTCTTC	CATNDPGLAAGDEQFF
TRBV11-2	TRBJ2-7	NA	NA	TGTGCCAGCAGCTTAGACTTCTGGACACCCAGCTCCAACGAACAGTACTTC	CASSLDFWTPSSNEQYF
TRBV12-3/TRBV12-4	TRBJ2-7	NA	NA	TGTGTCAGCAGTTTAAGGGAATCCCACGAGCAGTACTTC	CVSSLRESHEQYF
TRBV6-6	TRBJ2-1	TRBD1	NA	TGTGCCAGCGGTTACCAGGGACAGGGGGCCACTGAGCAGTTCTTC	CASGYQGQGATEQFF
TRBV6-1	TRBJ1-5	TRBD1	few	TGTGCCAGCAGTGTAACAGGGGGGCAGCCCCAGCATTTT	CASSVTGGQPQHF
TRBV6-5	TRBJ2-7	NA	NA	TGTGCCAGCACCTACTCCCGGTCAGGCACCTACGAGCAATACTTC	CASTYSRSGTYEQYF
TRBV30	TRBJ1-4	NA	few	TGTGCCTGGAGCCGTACGACAGCAACTAATGAAAAACTGTTTTTT	CAWSRTTATNEKLFF
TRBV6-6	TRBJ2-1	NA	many	TGTGCCAGCAGTTGGAACGCAGGGAACTCCTACAATGAGCAGTTCTTC	CASSWNAGNSYNEQFF
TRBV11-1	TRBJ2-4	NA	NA	TGTGCCAGTAGCTTAGCGGCGGATGGAACCTTTCAGTACTTC	CASSLAADGTFQYF
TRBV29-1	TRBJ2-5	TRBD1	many	TGCAGCGTTGAAGATCTTAACAGGGGACAGACCCAGTACTTC	CSVEDLNRGQTQYF
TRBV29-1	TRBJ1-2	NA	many	TGCAGCGTTGAAGACATCGGGCTCGACTATGGCTACACCTTC	CSVEDIGLDYGYTF
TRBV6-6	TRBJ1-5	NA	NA	TGTGCCAGCTGTGGGAACGGTAGCAATCAGCCCCAGCATTTT	CASCGNGSNQPQHF
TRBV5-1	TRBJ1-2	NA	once	TGCGCCAGCAGCTCGGAGATTGAGAATGGCTGCACCTTC	CASSSEIENGCTF
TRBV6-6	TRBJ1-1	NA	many	TGTGCCAGCAGACGACGGGAGAACACTGAAGCTTTCTTT	CASRRRENTEAFF
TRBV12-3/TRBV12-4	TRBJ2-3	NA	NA	TGTGCCAGCAGTCCCGGTACTAACGGAACAGATACGCAGTATTTT	CASSPGTNGTDTQYF
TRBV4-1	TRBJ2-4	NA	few	TGCGCCAGCAGCCAAGCTGATCCGTTGGACATTCAGTACTTC	CASSQADPLDIQYF
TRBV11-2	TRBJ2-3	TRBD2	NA	TGTGCCAGCAGACCCGGACTAGCTGGAGGGCCGTATATGCAGTATTTT	CASRPGLAGGPYMQYF
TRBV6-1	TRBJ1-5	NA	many	TGTGCCAGCCAACAGGATTATAGCAATCAGCCCCAGCATTTT	CASQQDYSNQPQHF
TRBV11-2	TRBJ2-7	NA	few	TGTGCCAGCAGTTTAGACTTCGGAACACCCAGCTCCTACGGGCAGTACTTC	CASSLDFGTPSSYGQYF
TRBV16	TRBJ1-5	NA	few	TGTGCCAGCAGCCAATCTCAGGGGAATCAGCCCCAGCATTTT	CASSQSQGNQPQHF
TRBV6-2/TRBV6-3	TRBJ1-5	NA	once	TGTGCCAGGAGCCTAAACCTCGGGAGCAGCAATCAGCCCCAGCATTTT	CARSLNLGSSNQPQHF